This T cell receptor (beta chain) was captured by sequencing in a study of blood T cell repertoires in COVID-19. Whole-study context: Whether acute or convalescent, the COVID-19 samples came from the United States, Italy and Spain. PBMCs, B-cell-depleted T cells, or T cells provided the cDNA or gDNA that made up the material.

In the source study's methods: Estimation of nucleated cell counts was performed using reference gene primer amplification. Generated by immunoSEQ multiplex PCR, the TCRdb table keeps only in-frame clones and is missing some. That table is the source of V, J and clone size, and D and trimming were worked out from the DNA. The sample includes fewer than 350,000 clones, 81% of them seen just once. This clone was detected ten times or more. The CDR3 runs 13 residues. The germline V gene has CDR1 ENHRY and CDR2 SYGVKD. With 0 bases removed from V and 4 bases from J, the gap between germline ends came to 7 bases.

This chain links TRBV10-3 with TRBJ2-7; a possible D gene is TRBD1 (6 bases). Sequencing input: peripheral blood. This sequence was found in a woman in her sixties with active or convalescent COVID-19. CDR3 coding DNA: TGTGCCATCAGTGAGTCAAGGGGGTACGAGCAGTACTTC. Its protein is CAISESRGYEQYF.